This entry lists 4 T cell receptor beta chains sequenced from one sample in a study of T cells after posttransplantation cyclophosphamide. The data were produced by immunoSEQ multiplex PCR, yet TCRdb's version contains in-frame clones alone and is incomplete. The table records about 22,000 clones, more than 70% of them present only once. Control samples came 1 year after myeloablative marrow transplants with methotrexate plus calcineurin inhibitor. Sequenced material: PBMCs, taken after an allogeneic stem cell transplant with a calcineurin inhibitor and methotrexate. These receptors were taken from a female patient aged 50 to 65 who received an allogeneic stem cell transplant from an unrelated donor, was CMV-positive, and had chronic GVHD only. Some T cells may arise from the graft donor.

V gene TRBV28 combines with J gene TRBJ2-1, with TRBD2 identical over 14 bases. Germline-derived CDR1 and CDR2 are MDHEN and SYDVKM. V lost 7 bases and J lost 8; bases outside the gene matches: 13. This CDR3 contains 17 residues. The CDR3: CASNQIRLAGGRDEQFF. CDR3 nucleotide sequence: TGTGCCAGCAACCAAATAAGACTAGCGGGAGGGCGCGATGAGCAGTTCTTC.

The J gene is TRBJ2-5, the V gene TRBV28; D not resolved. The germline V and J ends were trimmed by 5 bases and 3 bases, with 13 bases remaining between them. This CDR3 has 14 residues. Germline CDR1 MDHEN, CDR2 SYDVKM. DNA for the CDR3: TGTGCCAGCAGTCCATGGGCCCGAAAAGAGACCCAGTACTTC. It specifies CASSPWARKETQYF.

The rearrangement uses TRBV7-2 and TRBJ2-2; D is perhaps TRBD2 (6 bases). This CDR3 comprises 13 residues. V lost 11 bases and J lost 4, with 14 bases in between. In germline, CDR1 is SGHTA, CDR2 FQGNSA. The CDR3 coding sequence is TGTGCCCGTCGACTAGAGGGCACCGGGGAGCTGTTTTTT. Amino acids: CARRLEGTGELFF. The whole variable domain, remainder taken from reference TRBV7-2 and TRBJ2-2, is GAGVSQSPSNKVTEKGKDVELRCDPISGHTALYWYRQSLGQGLEFLIYFQGNSAPDKSGLPSDRFSAERTGGSVSTLTIQRTQQEDSAVYLCARRLEGTGELFFGEGSRLTVL.

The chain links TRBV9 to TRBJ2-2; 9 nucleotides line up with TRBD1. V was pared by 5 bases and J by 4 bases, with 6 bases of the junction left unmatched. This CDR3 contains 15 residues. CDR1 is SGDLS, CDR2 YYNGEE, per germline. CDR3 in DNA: TGTGCCAGCAGTCGGGACAGGGTGGGCACCGGGGAGCTGTTTTTT. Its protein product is CASSRDRVGTGELFF.